This T cell receptor (beta chain) emerged from a study of early T cells in non-severe SARS-CoV-2 infection. TCRdb used MiXCR to reprocess the 5' RACE reads, holding one entry per CDR3 protein. The top ten hold 16% of the sample, which has tens of thousands of distinct CDR3 sequences, 10% to 15% seen once. With 5 bases removed from V and 2 bases from J, the gap between germline ends came to 10 bases. The CDR3 covers 14 residues. CDR1 LGHNA and CDR2 YNFKEQ come from the germline V gene. This clonotype has at least ten counts. The TCR sequence derives from an adult who was a healthcare worker with PCR-confirmed SARS-CoV-2 infection or an uninfected control (not recorded which). The specimen sequenced was whole blood. The chain is built from TRBV4-2 and TRBJ1-5; D not certain. The CDR3 reads CASSSAQRNQPQHF. The DNA for the CDR3 is TGTGCCAGCAGCAGTGCTCAACGCAATCAGCCCCAGCATTTT.